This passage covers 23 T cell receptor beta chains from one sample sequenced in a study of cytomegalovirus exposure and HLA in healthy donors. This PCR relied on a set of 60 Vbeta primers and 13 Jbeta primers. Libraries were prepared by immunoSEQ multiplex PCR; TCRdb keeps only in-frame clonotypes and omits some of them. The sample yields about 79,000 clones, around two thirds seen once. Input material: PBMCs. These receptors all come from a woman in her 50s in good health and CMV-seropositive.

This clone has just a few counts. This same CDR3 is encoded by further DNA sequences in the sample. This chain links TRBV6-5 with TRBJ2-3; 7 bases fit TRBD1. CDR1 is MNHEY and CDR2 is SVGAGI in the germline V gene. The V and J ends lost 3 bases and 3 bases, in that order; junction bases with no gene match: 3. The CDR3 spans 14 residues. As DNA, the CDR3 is TGTGCCAGCAGTTATAGCAGGGGGACAGATACGCAGTATTTT. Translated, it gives CASSYSRGTDTQYF.

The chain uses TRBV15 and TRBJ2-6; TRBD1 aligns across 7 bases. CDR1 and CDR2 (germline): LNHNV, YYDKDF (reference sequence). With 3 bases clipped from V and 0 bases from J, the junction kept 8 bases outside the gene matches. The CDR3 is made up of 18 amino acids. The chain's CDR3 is CATSRGSGGSSGANVLTF. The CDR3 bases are TGTGCCACCAGCAGGGGCTCAGGGGGTAGCTCTGGGGCCAACGTCCTGACTTTC.

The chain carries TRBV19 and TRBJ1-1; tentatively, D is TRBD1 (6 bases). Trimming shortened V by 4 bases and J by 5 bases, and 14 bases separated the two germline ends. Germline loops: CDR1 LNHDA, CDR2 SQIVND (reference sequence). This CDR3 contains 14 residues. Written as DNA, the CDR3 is TGTGCCAGTAGTAAGGGACATATCGAAACTGAAGCTTTCTTT. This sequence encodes CASSKGHIETEAFF.

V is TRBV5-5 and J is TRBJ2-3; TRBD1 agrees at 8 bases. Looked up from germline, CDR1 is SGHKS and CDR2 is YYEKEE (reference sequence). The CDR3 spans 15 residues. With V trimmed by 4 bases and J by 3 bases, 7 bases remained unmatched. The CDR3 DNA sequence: TGTGCCAGCAGCCCCGGACAGGGAAGGACAGATACGCAGTATTTT. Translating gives CASSPGQGRTDTQYF.

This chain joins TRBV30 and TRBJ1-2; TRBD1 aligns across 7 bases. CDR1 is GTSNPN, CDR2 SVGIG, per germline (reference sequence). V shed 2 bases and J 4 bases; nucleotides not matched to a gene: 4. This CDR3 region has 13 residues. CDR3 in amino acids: CAWSPGTAYGYTF. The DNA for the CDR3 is TGTGCCTGGAGTCCTGGGACAGCCTATGGCTACACCTTC.

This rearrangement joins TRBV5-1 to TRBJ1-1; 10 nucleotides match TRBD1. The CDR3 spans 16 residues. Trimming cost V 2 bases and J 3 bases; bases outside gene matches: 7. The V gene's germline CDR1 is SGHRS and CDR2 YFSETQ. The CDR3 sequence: CASSFPGQGIYTEAFF. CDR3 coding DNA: TGCGCCAGCAGCTTCCCGGGACAGGGGATTTACACTGAAGCTTTCTTT. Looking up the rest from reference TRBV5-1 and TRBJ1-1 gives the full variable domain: KAGVTQTPRYLIKTRGQQVTLSCSPISGHRSVSWYQQTPGQGLQFLFEYFSETQRNKGNFPGRFSGRQFSNSRSEMNVSTLELGDSALYLCASSFPGQGIYTEAFFGQGTRLTVV.

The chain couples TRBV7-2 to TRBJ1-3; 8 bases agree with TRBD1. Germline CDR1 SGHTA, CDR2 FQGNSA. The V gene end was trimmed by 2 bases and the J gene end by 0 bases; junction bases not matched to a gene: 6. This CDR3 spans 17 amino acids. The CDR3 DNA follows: TGTGCCAGCAGCTTACTGGCAGGGGGCTACTCTGGAAACACCATATATTTT. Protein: CASSLLAGGYSGNTIYF.

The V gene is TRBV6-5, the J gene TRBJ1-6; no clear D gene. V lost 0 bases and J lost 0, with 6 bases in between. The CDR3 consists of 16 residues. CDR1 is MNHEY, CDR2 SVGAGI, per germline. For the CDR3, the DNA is TGTGCCAGCAGTTACTCTACAGACTCCTATAATTCACCCCTCCACTTT. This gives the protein CASSYSTDSYNSPLHF.

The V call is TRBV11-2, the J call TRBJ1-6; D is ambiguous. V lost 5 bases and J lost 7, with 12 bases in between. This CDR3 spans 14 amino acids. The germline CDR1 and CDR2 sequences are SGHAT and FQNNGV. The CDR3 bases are TGTGCCAGCAGCCCCCTTATTTTAAATTCACCCCTCCACTTT. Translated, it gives CASSPLILNSPLHF.

DNA of the CDR3: TGCGCCAGCAGCCAAGCGTGGGGGGAGGTACGGGTCTCCTACAATGAGCAGTTCTTC. Its protein is CASSQAWGEVRVSYNEQFF. This chain uses TRBV4-1 with TRBJ2-1, with TRBD2 as a possible D gene (6 bases). The germline gives CDR1 MGHRA, CDR2 YSYEKL. Trimming removed 1 base from V and 0 bases from J, with 19 bases in between. The CDR3 is made up of 19 amino acids.

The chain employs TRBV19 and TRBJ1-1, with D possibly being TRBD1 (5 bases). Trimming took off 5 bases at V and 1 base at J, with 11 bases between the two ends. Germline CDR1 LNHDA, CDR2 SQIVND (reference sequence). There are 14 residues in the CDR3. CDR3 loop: CASSLWGGNTEAFF. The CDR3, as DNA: TGTGCCAGTAGTCTGTGGGGCGGGAACACTGAAGCTTTCTTT.

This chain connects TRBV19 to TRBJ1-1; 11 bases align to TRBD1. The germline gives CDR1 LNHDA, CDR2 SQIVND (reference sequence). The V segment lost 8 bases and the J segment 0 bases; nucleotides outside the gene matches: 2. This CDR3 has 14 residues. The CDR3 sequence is CASGTGGLNTEAFF. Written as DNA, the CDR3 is TGTGCCAGTGGGACAGGGGGACTGAACACTGAAGCTTTCTTT.

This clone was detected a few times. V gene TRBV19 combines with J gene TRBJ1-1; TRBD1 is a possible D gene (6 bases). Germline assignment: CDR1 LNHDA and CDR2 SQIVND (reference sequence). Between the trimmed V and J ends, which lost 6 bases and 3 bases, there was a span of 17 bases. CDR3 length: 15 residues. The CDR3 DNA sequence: TGTGCCAGTAGGACAGGATGGGGAGGGGACACTGAAGCTTTCTTT. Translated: CASRTGWGGDTEAFF.

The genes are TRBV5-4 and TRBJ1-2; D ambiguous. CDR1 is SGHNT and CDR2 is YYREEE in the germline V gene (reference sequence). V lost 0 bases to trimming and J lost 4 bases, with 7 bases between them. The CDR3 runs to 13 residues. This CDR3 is CASSLVLSYGYTF. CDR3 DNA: TGTGCCAGCAGCTTGGTCCTGAGCTATGGCTACACCTTC.

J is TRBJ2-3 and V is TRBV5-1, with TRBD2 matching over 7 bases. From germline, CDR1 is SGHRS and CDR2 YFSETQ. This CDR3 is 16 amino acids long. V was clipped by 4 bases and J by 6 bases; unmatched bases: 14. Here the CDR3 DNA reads TGCGCCAGCAGCCATGGGGGGGAAATCGGAGGGGATACGCAGTATTTT. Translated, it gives CASSHGGEIGGDTQYF.

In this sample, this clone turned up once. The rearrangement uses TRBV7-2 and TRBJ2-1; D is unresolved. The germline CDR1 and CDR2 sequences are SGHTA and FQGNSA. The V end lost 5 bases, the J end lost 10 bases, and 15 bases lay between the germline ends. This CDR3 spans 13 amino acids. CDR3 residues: CASSAFLDNEQFF. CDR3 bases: TGTGCCAGCAGCGCGTTTTTAGATAACGAGCAGTTCTTC.

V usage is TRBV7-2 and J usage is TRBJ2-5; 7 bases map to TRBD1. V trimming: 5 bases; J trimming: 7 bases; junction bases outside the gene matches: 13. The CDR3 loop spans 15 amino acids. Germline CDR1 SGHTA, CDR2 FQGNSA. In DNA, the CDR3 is TGTGCCAGCAGCCCACCTAGGGGGCCCCGGTCGACCCAGTACTTC. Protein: CASSPPRGPRSTQYF.

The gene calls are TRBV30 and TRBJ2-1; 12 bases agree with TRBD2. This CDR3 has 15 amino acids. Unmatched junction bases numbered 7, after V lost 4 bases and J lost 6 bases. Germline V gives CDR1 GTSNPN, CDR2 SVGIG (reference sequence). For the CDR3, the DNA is TGTGCCTGGAACCAGCCTAGCGGGGGGGCCAATGAGCAGTTCTTC. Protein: CAWNQPSGGANEQFF.

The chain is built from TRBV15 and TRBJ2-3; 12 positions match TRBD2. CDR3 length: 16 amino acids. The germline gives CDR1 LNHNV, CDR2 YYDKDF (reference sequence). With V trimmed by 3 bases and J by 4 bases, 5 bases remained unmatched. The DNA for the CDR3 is TGTGCCACCAGCAGGGCTAGCGGGGGGGGTCCAGATACGCAGTATTTT. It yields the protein CATSRASGGGPDTQYF.

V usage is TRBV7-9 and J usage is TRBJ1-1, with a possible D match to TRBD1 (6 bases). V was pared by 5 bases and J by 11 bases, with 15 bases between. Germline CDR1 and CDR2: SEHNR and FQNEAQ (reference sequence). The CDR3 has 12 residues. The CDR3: CASSPREGGAFF. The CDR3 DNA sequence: TGTGCCAGCAGCCCTAGGGAGGGGGGGGCTTTCTTT.

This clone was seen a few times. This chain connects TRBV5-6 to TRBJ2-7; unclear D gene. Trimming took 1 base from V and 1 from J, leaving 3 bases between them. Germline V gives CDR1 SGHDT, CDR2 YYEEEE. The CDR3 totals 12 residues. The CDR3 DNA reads TGTGCCAGCAGCTTGACATCCTACGAGCAGTACTTC. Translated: CASSLTSYEQYF. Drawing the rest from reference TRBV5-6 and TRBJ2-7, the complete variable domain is DAGVTQSPTHLIKTRGQQVTLRCSPKSGHDTVSWYQQALGQGPQFIFQYYEEEERQRGNFPDRFSGHQFPNYSSELNVNALLLGDSALYLCASSLTSYEQYFGPGTRLTVT.

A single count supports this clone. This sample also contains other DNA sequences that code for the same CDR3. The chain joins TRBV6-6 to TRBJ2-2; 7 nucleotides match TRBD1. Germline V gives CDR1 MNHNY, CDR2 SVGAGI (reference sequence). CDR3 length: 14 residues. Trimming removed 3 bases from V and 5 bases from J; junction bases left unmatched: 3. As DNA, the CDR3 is TGTGCCAGCAGTTATGCACAGGGGACCGGGGAGCTGTTTTTT. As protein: CASSYAQGTGELFF.

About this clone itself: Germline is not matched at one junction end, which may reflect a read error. The CDR3 region has the DNA TGTGCCAGCAGCCAAGATGGAGGAACTAGCGATCAGCCCCAGCATTTT. It translates to CASSQDGGTSDQPQHF. The chain carries TRBV14 and TRBJ1-5; the D is unclear. There are 16 residues in the CDR3. The germline CDR1 and CDR2 sequences are SGHDN and FVKESK.